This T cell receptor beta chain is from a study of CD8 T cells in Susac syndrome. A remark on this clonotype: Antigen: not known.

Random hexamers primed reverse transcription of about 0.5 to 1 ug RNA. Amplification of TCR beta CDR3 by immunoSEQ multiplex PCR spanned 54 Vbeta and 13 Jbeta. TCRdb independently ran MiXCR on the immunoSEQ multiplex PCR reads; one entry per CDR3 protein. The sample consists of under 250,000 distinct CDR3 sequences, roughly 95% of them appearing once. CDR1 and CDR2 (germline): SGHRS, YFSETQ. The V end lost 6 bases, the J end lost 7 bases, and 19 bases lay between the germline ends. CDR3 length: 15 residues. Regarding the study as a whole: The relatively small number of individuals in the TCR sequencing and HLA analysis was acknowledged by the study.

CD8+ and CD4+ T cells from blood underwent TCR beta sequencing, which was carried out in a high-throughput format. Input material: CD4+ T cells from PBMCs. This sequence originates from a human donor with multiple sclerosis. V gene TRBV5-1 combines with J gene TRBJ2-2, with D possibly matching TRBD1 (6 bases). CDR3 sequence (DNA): TGCGCCAGCACCAATTTTTTACAGGGCGGCGGGGAGCTGTTTTTT. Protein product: CASTNFLQGGGELFF.